The rows below give T cell receptor beta chains drawn from one sample of a study of cytomegalovirus exposure and HLA in healthy donors. TCRdb's table, derived via immunoSEQ multiplex PCR, lists solely in-frame clones and lacks some. The sample holds 150,000 to 200,000 clones; 80% to 90% are singletons and the top ten take under 2.5%. The sample was PBMCs. These receptors came from a woman aged 18-29 years in good health and CMV-seronegative. The CDR3 runs from the conserved cysteine through the conserved F or W. A D gene is named only where the DNA matches it firmly. Not every row has a clone size; where given, it reads once, few, many or a size class.

TRBV7-7	TRBD2	.	TRBJ2-5	TGTGCCAGCAGCTCCGGGACTAGCGGGGGCCTGCAAGAGACCCAGTACTTC	CASSSGTSGGLQETQYF
TRBV5-1	.	.	TRBJ2-3	TGCGCCAGCAGCTTGGGGAGGGGTACAGATACGCAGTATTTT	CASSLGRGTDTQYF
TRBV5-1	.	.	TRBJ1-1	TGCGCCAGCAGTCGGCCGGGGGGGAACACTGAAGCTTTCTTT	CASSRPGGNTEAFF
TRBV27	.	.	TRBJ2-2	TGTGCCAGCAGTCCGATCCAGCGGGTGAACACCGGGGAGCTGTTTTTT	CASSPIQRVNTGELFF
TRBV5-6	.	.	TRBJ2-3	TGTGCCAGCAGCTTTTCTTGGAGTGCGTCTGATACGCAGTATTTT	CASSFSWSASDTQYF
TRBV28	.	.	TRBJ1-4	TGTGCCAGCAGTTCCCTAGAGGACACGGAGGGGGAAAAACTGTTTTTT	CASSSLEDTEGEKLFF
TRBV2	.	.	TRBJ1-6	TGTGCCAGCAGTGTGACAGATCAAGGTTCACCCCTCCACTTT	CASSVTDQGSPLHF
TRBV11-3	.	.	TRBJ2-2	TGTGCCAGCAGCTTAGTGGCGGGGGCCGGCACCGGGGAGCTGTTTTTT	CASSLVAGAGTGELFF
TRBV5-6	.	.	TRBJ1-6	TGTGCCAGCAGCTTGGGGTTCAGCTCCTATAATTCACCCCTCCACTTT	CASSLGFSSYNSPLHF
TRBV27	TRBD1	.	TRBJ2-7	TGTGCCAGCAATAGGGTAGGGACAGGCTACGAGCAGTACTTC	CASNRVGTGYEQYF
TRBV7-9	.	.	TRBJ1-1	TGTGCCAGCAGCTTGGCACAGGTAACGAACACTGAAGCTTTCTTT	CASSLAQVTNTEAFF
TRBV5-4	TRBD2	.	TRBJ2-5	TGTGCCAGCAGCCCCCAGAGCGGGGGGTCGGAGACCCAGTACTTC	CASSPQSGGSETQYF
TRBV6-1	.	.	TRBJ1-5	TGTGCCAGCAGTGAATTATATACAGATAGCAATCAGCCCCAGCATTTT	CASSELYTDSNQPQHF
TRBV27	.	.	TRBJ2-7	TGTGCCAGCAGTTCGCGGGGGCTATCCTACGAGCAGTACTTC	CASSSRGLSYEQYF
TRBV6-6	TRBD1	.	TRBJ2-2	TGTGCCAGCAGCAGCGCGGGACAGGGGGACACCGGGGAGCTGTTTTTT	CASSSAGQGDTGELFF
TRBV18	TRBD1	.	TRBJ1-1	TGTGCCAGCTCATCGAGGACAGGGCAAAAAGCTTTCTTT	CASSSRTGQKAFF
TRBV4-1	.	.	TRBJ1-1	TGCGCCAGCAGCCAGCTAGGGGGAGCTTTCTTT	CASSQLGGAFF
TRBV2	.	few	TRBJ1-1	TGTGCCAGCAGTGAGGGACATGAGAACACTGAAGCTTTCTTT	CASSEGHENTEAFF